This T cell receptor (beta chain) was recorded in a study of post-analysis software for immune sequencing data. Study information: As for disease course, relapsing-remitting, secondary progressive and progressive-relapsing multiple sclerosis were all included. Study conclusions and caveats: Among roughly five TRBV segments more frequent in patients than controls were TRBV5-6, TRBV5-1 and TRBV20-1. Compared against controls, patients with multiple sclerosis displayed significantly lower normalized Chao1 diversity. Strong co-clustering by F measure linked samples that shared a preparation batch.

Unique-molecular-identifier-tagged TCR beta cDNA libraries were used. Input of roughly 0.85 to 11 million T cells yielded 550,000 or so cDNA molecules. TCRdb redid the calling of the PCR reads with MiXCR, one entry per CDR3 protein. The data contain some 800,000 distinct CDR3 sequences, 40% to 55% of them singletons. Concerning this clonotype: What it binds is unknown.

This CDR3 contains 14 residues. The ends were cut back, 7 bases at V and 2 bases at J, with 13 bases in the middle. Looked up from germline, CDR1 is MNHEY and CDR2 is SVGEGT. Sequencing input: blood. The TCR originated in a girl under 18 with multiple sclerosis. This chain joins TRBV6-2 or TRBV6-3 and TRBJ2-3; no firm D call. The CDR3 loop reads CASTPRGITDTQYF. In nucleotides, the CDR3 is TGTGCCAGCACCCCGCGAGGTATCACAGATACGCAGTATTTT.